Listed below are T cell receptor beta chains from one sample, sequenced in a study of T cell responses to AZD1222 COVID-19 vaccine. Here immunoSEQ multiplex PCR was the method, and the copy in TCRdb shows in-frame clones only, minus some. The sample lists 140,000 or so clones, nearly 90% seen once, with around 5% in the top ten. Sequencing was performed on peripheral blood, taken 28 days after the second dose of the MenACWY control vaccine. The source of these receptors is an adult who received the MenACWY meningococcal vaccine as a control. The CDR3 runs from the conserved cysteine through the conserved F or W. The D gene is left open where the match is weak. Clone size, where shown, is once, few, many, or a class for clones that have expanded.

>-|TRBJ2-3|-|TRBV9
TGTGCCAGCAGCGTAGCCCCTCGGGGAGATACGCAGTATTTT
CASSVAPRGDTQYF
>-|TRBJ2-1|-|TRBV10-3
TGTGCCATCAGGGGGAGCTCCTACAATGAGCAGTTCTTC
CAIRGSSYNEQFF
>-|TRBJ1-6|-|TRBV5-5
TGTGCCAGCAGCCCAGACGACAGGATAAATTCACCCCTCCACTTT
CASSPDDRINSPLHF
>-|TRBJ2-5|TRBD1|TRBV9
TGTGCCAGCAGCGCCTTAGGGACAGGGGAAGAGACCCAGTACTTC
CASSALGTGEETQYF
>-|TRBJ2-7|-|TRBV25-1
TGTGCCAGCAGTGATTCGGGGATTCTCTCCTACGAGCAGTACTTC
CASSDSGILSYEQYF
>-|TRBJ2-7|TRBD1|TRBV6-2/TRBV6-3
TGTGCCAGCAGCCCTAGGACAGGGGTCTCCTACGAGCAGTACTTC
CASSPRTGVSYEQYF
>-|TRBJ2-3|-|TRBV5-6
TGTGCCAGCAGCCACCAAAGGGGGGCGAAAGATACGCAGTATTTT
CASSHQRGAKDTQYF
>-|TRBJ2-7|TRBD1|TRBV7-3
TGTGCCAGCAGCTTAGGGACAGCTTACGAGCAGTACTTC
CASSLGTAYEQYF
>few|TRBJ2-3|-|TRBV5-8
TGTGCCAGCAGCACAAGAGACGCGGAAGATACGCAGTATTTT
CASSTRDAEDTQYF
>-|TRBJ1-1|-|TRBV30
TGTGCCTGGAGTGTAATTTCTCGGGGCACTGAAGCTTTCTTT
CAWSVISRGTEAFF
>-|TRBJ1-6|TRBD1|TRBV11-3
TGTGCCAGCAGCGGTGGGACAGGGAATTCACCCCTCCACTTT
CASSGGTGNSPLHF
>-|TRBJ2-3|TRBD1|TRBV7-2
TGTGCCAGCAGCTTAAACAGGGGGATTGCAGATACGCAGTATTTT
CASSLNRGIADTQYF
>few|TRBJ1-3|-|TRBV11-2
TGTGCCAGCAGCTTGAACTCTGGAAACACCATATATTTT
CASSLNSGNTIYF
>-|TRBJ2-3|-|TRBV19
TGTGCCAGTAGTATGTCCTCCGCCGGGACTCTTCAGTATTTT
CASSMSSAGTLQYF
>-|TRBJ1-1|-|TRBV24-1
TGTGCCACCAGTGAAACAGGGTACACTGAAGCTTTCTTT
CATSETGYTEAFF
>-|TRBJ1-1|-|TRBV28
TGTGCCAGCAGTTTATTACAGGAGCAGAACACTGAAGCTTTCTTT
CASSLLQEQNTEAFF
>-|TRBJ1-2|-|TRBV29-1
TGCAGCGTCGATAGGGCTAACTATGGCTACACCTTC
CSVDRANYGYTF
>-|TRBJ1-5|-|TRBV2
TGTGCCAGCAGTGACAGGAGGAGCAATCAGCCCCAGCATTTT
CASSDRRSNQPQHF
>-|TRBJ2-7|-|TRBV9
TGTGCCAGCAGCGTAGCGGACAGTTACGAGCAGTACTTC
CASSVADSYEQYF
>-|TRBJ2-1|-|TRBV6-5
TGTGCCAGCAGTTACACCGGGGCCAATGAGCAGTTCTTC
CASSYTGANEQFF
>-|TRBJ1-1|-|TRBV7-9
TGTGCCAGCAGCTTACTCTCCTCAATGAACACTGAAGCTTTCTTT
CASSLLSSMNTEAFF
>-|TRBJ1-4|-|TRBV5-1
TGCGCCAGCAGCTTGTCGGCGGCGGGGGGGGCAGAGGAAAAACTGTTTTTT
CASSLSAAGGAEEKLFF
>-|TRBJ2-3|TRBD2|TRBV28
TGTGCCAGCAGTACCTCCGGGACTAGCCCCACAGATACGCAGTATTTT
CASSTSGTSPTDTQYF
>once|TRBJ2-5|TRBD1|TRBV10-3
TGTGCCATCAGTGAGCCGGGACAGGGAGTGGAGACCCAGTACTTC
CAISEPGQGVETQYF
>-|TRBJ2-6|-|TRBV7-2
TGTGCCAGCAGCTTCGGAGGGGCTGGGGCCAACGTCCTGACTTTC
CASSFGGAGANVLTF
>-|TRBJ1-1|-|TRBV7-2
TGTGCCAGCAGCTTAGGACGGACGAACACTGAAGCTTTCTTT
CASSLGRTNTEAFF
>-|TRBJ2-1|-|TRBV7-2
TGTGCCAGCAGCTTAGTTGACACGATCAATGAGCAGTTCTTC
CASSLVDTINEQFF
>-|TRBJ1-3|-|TRBV19
TGTGCCAGTAGTTGGGGGAACTCTGGAAACACCATATATTTT
CASSWGNSGNTIYF
>-|TRBJ2-2|-|TRBV7-3
TGTGCCAGCAGCTTAGGGTCAGGGCGAACCGGGGAGCTGTTTTTT
CASSLGSGRTGELFF
>-|TRBJ2-5|-|TRBV2
TGTGCCATTCAAAGTACGGGCTTTCAAGAGACCCAGTACTTC
CAIQSTGFQETQYF
>-|TRBJ1-2|-|TRBV4-2
TGTGCCAGCAGCCCGCCGGGGAGGACGGGCTACACCTTC
CASSPPGRTGYTF
>-|TRBJ1-5|-|TRBV30
TGTGCCTGGTCCACGGGGACCCAGCCCCAGCATTTT
CAWSTGTQPQHF
>-|TRBJ2-7|TRBD2|TRBV5-4
TGTGCCAGCAGCTTGAGGGGACTAGCGGGAGGCGTGCAGTACTTC
CASSLRGLAGGVQYF
>once|TRBJ2-7|-|TRBV4-3
TGCGCCAGCAGCCAATCTGGGGGCTACGAGCAGTACTTC
CASSQSGGYEQYF
>-|TRBJ1-1|TRBD1|TRBV4-1
TGCGCCAGCAGCCAAGCGCGCGGCAGGGGGAATTCTGAAGCTTTCTTT
CASSQARGRGNSEAFF
>-|TRBJ1-2|-|TRBV27
TGTGCCAGCAGTCCTGGGGGGGGTACCCGCAACTATGGCTACACCTTC
CASSPGGGTRNYGYTF
>-|TRBJ1-4|-|TRBV28
TGTGCCAGCAGTTTACGGAGGGGCAGGGAAAAACTGTTTTTT
CASSLRRGREKLFF
>-|TRBJ2-3|-|TRBV28
TGTGCCGGGGGGACACCGCGCACAGATACGCAGTATTTT
CAGGTPRTDTQYF
>-|TRBJ1-5|TRBD1|TRBV19
TGTGCCAGTAGTCAACAGGGGGGTCAGCCCCAGCATTTT
CASSQQGGQPQHF
>-|TRBJ2-5|-|TRBV11-2
TGTGCCAGCAGCTTAGAAAAACAGCGGGAGACCCAGTACTTC
CASSLEKQRETQYF
>-|TRBJ2-1|-|TRBV24-1
TGTGCCACCAGTGATTACCAGGGTTACAATGAGCAGTTCTTC
CATSDYQGYNEQFF
>-|TRBJ2-2|-|TRBV4-1
TGCGCCAGCAGCCAACTCATCACCGGGGAGCTGTTTTTT
CASSQLITGELFF
>-|TRBJ2-1|-|TRBV7-2
TGTGCCAGCAGCTTAGGACCCTCCTCCTACAATGAGCAGTTCTTC
CASSLGPSSYNEQFF
>few|TRBJ2-2|-|TRBV4-3
TGCGCCAGCAGCCAAGGTCCGATGACCGGGGAGCTGTTTTTT
CASSQGPMTGELFF
>once|TRBJ2-7|TRBD2|TRBV27
TGTGCCAGCACCACAATAGGACTAGCGGCATACGAGCAGTACTTC
CASTTIGLAAYEQYF
>-|TRBJ1-6|TRBD1|TRBV5-1
TGCGCCAGCAGCTTGGGGGGCAACGCCGGGACAGATAATTCACCCCTCCACTTT
CASSLGGNAGTDNSPLHF
>-|TRBJ1-2|-|TRBV4-2
TGTGCCAGCAGCCAAGATCCTTCGTTTGTGGCAGCGATGGGCTACACCTTC
CASSQDPSFVAAMGYTF
>-|TRBJ1-3|-|TRBV7-9
TGTGCCAGCAGCTTAGGTGAAAACACCATATATTTT
CASSLGENTIYF
>-|TRBJ2-1|-|TRBV6-6
TGTGCCAGCAGTTTCTCAGGGGCCATCTACAATGAGCAGTTCTTC
CASSFSGAIYNEQFF
>-|TRBJ2-3|TRBD2|TRBV9
TGTGCCAGCAGCGGCGGGCTAGCGGGAGCAGATACGCAGTATTTT
CASSGGLAGADTQYF
>few|TRBJ2-2|-|TRBV7-7
TGTGCTAGCAGCTCCGGTCAGGGTATCGACACCGGGGAGCTGTTTTTT
CASSSGQGIDTGELFF
>few|TRBJ2-2|TRBD1|TRBV9
TGTGCCAGCAGCATACAGGGGGCGCTTCCCGGGGAGCTGTTTTTT
CASSIQGALPGELFF
>-|TRBJ1-6|-|TRBV3-1/TRBV3-2
TGTGCCAGCAGCCTCCTTGTACGGGGGGCAGGGTCACCCCTCCACTTT
CASSLLVRGAGSPLHF
>-|TRBJ1-1|TRBD1|TRBV7-9
TGTGCCAGCAGCTCTCGACAGGGCCGGACTGAAGCTTTCTTT
CASSSRQGRTEAFF
>-|TRBJ2-5|-|TRBV7-9
TGTGCCAGCAGCTTAGTGGGAGGAGAGACCCAGTACTTC
CASSLVGGETQYF
>-|TRBJ2-5|TRBD2|TRBV2
TGTGCCAGCACCTTAGCGGGAGCAGGAGAGACCCAGTACTTC
CASTLAGAGETQYF
>few|TRBJ2-7|TRBD1|TRBV6-2/TRBV6-3
TGTGCCAGCAGTACGACAGGGGAGAACGAGCAGTACTTC
CASSTTGENEQYF